This T cell receptor (beta chain) was sequenced in a study of regulatory and conventional T cells in RAG deficiency. Study-level results: Omenn syndrome and CID/AS patients had roughly 100-fold fewer unique Treg TCR beta sequences, versus approximately 9.8-fold elsewhere. Shannon entropy was markedly lower and Simpson indices higher in RAG-deficient patients than control T-cell subsets. In Omenn syndrome, Treg and Tconv repertoires overlapped >90%. In Omenn syndrome, sorted "Tregs" may be peripherally activated cells.

The sorted regulatory T cells were CD4+, CD25-high and CD127-low, with genomic DNA sequenced. The protocol was immunoSEQ multiplex PCR, while the TCRdb copy is restricted to in-frame clones and leaves out a portion. Here the sample spans tens of thousands of clones, about 89% being singletons. In the case of this clone: No antigen is known for it.

CDR1 MGHDK and CDR2 SYGVNS come from the germline V gene. The CDR3 extends over 17 amino acids. The V end was cut by 1 base, the J end by 0 bases, with 10 bases between. The same sample was also used in a study of regulatory T cells. As that report states: The PCR used 52 TRBV and 13 TRBJ primers.

The receptor comes from a human donor in good health. The rearrangement uses TRBV25-1 and TRBJ1-6; D gene unclear. Material for sequencing was Tregs sorted from blood. In nucleotides, the CDR3 is TGTGCCAGCAGTGAATTGGGCACGAGCTCCTATAATTCACCCCTCCACTTT. It codes for CASSELGTSSYNSPLHF.